This TCR beta chain was observed in a study of CD8+ T cells in alopecia areata (dated by TCRdb to 2016 to 2019). For context, the study as a whole: Treated patients were enrolled in an open-label pilot trial of oral tofacitinib at 5 to 10 mg twice daily for moderate-to-severe alopecia areata. Biopsies were taken from tofacitinib-treated patients at baseline and again at 4 and 24 weeks into treatment, and several of those patients also had a later scalp biopsy. Tofacitinib was given for 6 to 18 months, followed by 6 months of follow-up off drug to assess delayed response and recurrence. Disease severity in treated patients was measured with the SALT score, which quantifies the percentage of affected scalp surface area. Scalp clonality was compared among normal scalp (n=4), patchy alopecia areata scalp (n=8), and alopecia totalis/universalis scalp (n=8). TCRbeta CDR3 regions were amplified by immunoSEQ multiplex PCR with 35 Vbeta forward and 13 Jbeta reverse primers. In humans, TCRbeta sequencing was performed on scalp tissue and on sorted CD4+ and CD8+ peripheral blood T cells from healthy controls and from patients with patchy or totalis/universalis alopecia areata. RNA came from the PAXgene miRNA kit for fixed scalp, the miRNeasy kit for PBMCs, and the RNeasy kit for mouse skin. The study used high-throughput TCRbeta sequencing to examine T cell clonal expansion in alopecia areata, in both the C3H/HeJ mouse model and human patients.

Beyond this particular receptor, the publication reports: Because the treated cohort was small and included a single nonresponder, larger studies are needed to assess links between baseline CD8+ expansion and response. Scalp TCR repertoire analysis is complicated because resident alphabeta T cells in normal human skin are also sequenced, whereas mouse skin is dominated by gammadelta T cells. Compared with mice, TCR sequences shared between patients were less clear, possibly partly because of HLA diversity across the patient population. Higher clonality and more expanded CD8+ clones were observed in lesional scalp than in normal scalp, particularly in alopecia totalis/universalis, a finding suggestive of antigenic drive. Tofacitinib significantly lowered scalp clonality and the number of expanded CD8+ clones among the top 100 scalp clones. Many expanded lesional clones persisted in scalp and blood during tofacitinib treatment, which may partly explain relapse after stopping treatment.

For CDR1 and CDR2, the germline V gene lists SNHLY and FYNNEI. From cysteine to phenylalanine, the CDR3 is 13 amino acids long. The sequence is cut down to CDR3 DNA, 39 bases in frame from base 1. V is reduced by 4 bases and J by 2 bases, leaving a spacing of 8 bases between them. In the case of this clone: The target of this receptor is not known. The record has no base qualities; no much larger clone is one base away.

The time point label, as the study defines it: approximately 4 weeks on oral tofacitinib. The sample's treatment or condition, from its label and the paper: oral pan-JAK inhibitor, 5-10 mg twice daily. From alopecia areata patients, peripheral blood was collected along with lesional scalp punch biopsies. After PBMCs were isolated by density centrifugation and stained for CD3, CD4 and CD8, a FACSAria was used to sort CD4+ and CD8+ T cells. Libraries were prepared through the immunoSEQ multiplex PCR assay. For TCR sequencing, RNA was extracted from every sample and reverse transcribed into cDNA to serve as template. First-strand cDNA was synthesized using SuperScript III with a 2:1 mix of oligo-dT and random hexamers. A synthetic immune receptor repertoire was used to assess amplification bias, and residual bias was removed computationally. Under the source paper's analysis protocol: After raw reads were preprocessed to remove errors, the CDR3 was defined following IMGT conventions as running from the conserved cysteine to phenylalanine. To get clonality, Shannon entropy was normalized by log2 of the number of productive unique TCRs and the result was subtracted from 1. CD4 or CD8 identity of scalp clones was inferred by cross-referencing scalp TCRbeta sequences with sorted blood CD4 and CD8 repertoires. The table comes from immuneACCESS by way of TCRdb, which keeps in-frame sequences with V and J called. Part of the clones is missing from these tables; in studies checked, under half for an unresolved V gene and the rest for unknown reasons. The V and J calls and clone size come from that table; D and trimming were worked out from the DNA. The sample profile shows some 240,000 clones; more than 45% of them were found once. The ten largest account for approximately 1.4% of the sample.

The chain is made from TRBV2 and TRBJ1-1; the D gene remains uncertain. The specimen comprised CD4+ T cells sorted from blood, sampled at week 4, from a patient treated with tofacitinib. This clonotype originated in a human donor with alopecia areata. This receptor has the CDR3 CASSGSENTEAFF. The nucleotide sequence is given as TGTGCCAGCAGTGGATCGGAAAACACTGAAGCTTTCTTT.